The 19 T cell receptor beta chains below were found in one sample sequenced in a study of blood T cell repertoires in COVID-19. Some clones are missing from TCRdb's copy, which holds only in-frame ones; the method was immunoSEQ multiplex PCR. The table lists almost 50,000 clones, more than 65% of them singletons. The sequenced material came from peripheral blood. These TCRs come from a woman in her 70s with acute or convalescent COVID-19.

This chain uses TRBV28 with TRBJ2-1; unclear D gene. CDR3 length equals 12 residues. Germline V CDR1 and CDR2: MDHEN, SYDVKM. V was shortened by 6 bases and J by 5 bases, with 8 bases between the two germline ends. This CDR3 is CASSTPHNEQFF. The CDR3 DNA follows: TGTGCCAGCAGCACTCCACACAATGAGCAGTTCTTC.

The CDR3 loop reads CASSPDKDQPQHF. CDR3 DNA sequence: TGTGCCAGCAGCCCGGACAAGGATCAGCCCCAGCATTTT. The V and J genes are TRBV6-6 and TRBJ1-5; TRBD1 is a possible D gene (5 bases). The CDR3 extends over 13 amino acids. V dropped 6 bases and J dropped 5 bases, with 11 bases sitting between them. CDR1 MNHNY and CDR2 SVGAGI come from the germline V gene (reference sequence).

This chain links TRBV7-6 with TRBJ1-6; D is ambiguous. CDR3 length: 11 amino acids. Trimming took off 1 base at V and 14 bases at J, with 6 bases between the two ends. CDR1 SGHVS and CDR2 FNYEAQ come from the germline V gene. CDR3 in amino acids: CASSLGASLHF. In nucleotides, the CDR3 is TGTGCCAGCAGCTTAGGGGCGTCCCTCCACTTT.

The rearrangement links TRBV6-5 to TRBJ2-3, with D possibly being TRBD1 (5 bases). Trimming removed 4 bases at V and 4 bases at J, with 6 bases between. From germline, CDR1 is MNHEY and CDR2 SVGAGI. CDR3 length: 12 amino acids. The CDR3 sequence: CASSWGADTQYF. The CDR3 DNA follows: TGTGCCAGCAGTTGGGGCGCAGATACGCAGTATTTT.

Comments on this clone: Distinct nucleotide sequences in the sample also encode this CDR3. The J gene is TRBJ2-3, the V gene TRBV6-5, with unresolved D. Trimming removed 5 bases at V and 3 bases at J, with 12 bases between. Germline loops: CDR1 MNHEY, CDR2 SVGAGI. The CDR3 spans 14 residues. The CDR3: CASSRLHSTDTQYF. CDR3 coding DNA: TGTGCCAGCAGTCGACTTCATAGTACAGATACGCAGTATTTT.

This chain joins TRBV7-8 and TRBJ1-1; perhaps TRBD1 as D (5 bases). V was cut by 3 bases and J by 4 bases, with 9 bases left in between. CDR1 and CDR2 from the germline V gene are SGHVS and FQNEAQ. This CDR3 has 13 residues. The CDR3 reads CASSFQGTTEAFF. The CDR3 DNA reads as TGTGCCAGCAGCTTCCAGGGTACCACTGAAGCTTTCTTT. Based on the CDR3 plus reference TRBV7-8 and TRBJ1-1, the full variable domain is GAGVSQSPRYKVAKRGQDVALRCDPISGHVSLFWYQQALGQGPEFLTYFQNEAQLDKSGLPSDRFFAERPEGSVSTLKIQRTQQEDSAVYLCASSFQGTTEAFFGQGTRLTVV.

This clone was seen only a few times. The chain carries TRBV4-3 and TRBJ2-7; the D gene is possibly TRBD2 (6 bases). Germline CDR1 is LGHNA and CDR2 is YSLEER. The CDR3 is 16 amino acids. Between the trimmed V and J ends, which lost 0 bases and 3 bases, there was a span of 15 bases. CDR3 DNA sequence: TGCGCCAGCAGCCAAGACACGGGAGCGGTAATCTACGAGCAGTACTTC. Translation: CASSQDTGAVIYEQYF.

The sample holds many counts of this clone. The chain has TRBV28 and TRBJ2-3; 8 positions agree with TRBD1. The CDR3 length is 16 residues. J was trimmed by 0 bases and V by 10 bases; bases with no gene match: 12. CDR1 MDHEN and CDR2 SYDVKM come from the germline V gene. The CDR3 DNA reads TGTGCCACCTTATCCACCGGGACAGGTAGCACAGATACGCAGTATTTT. Residues: CATLSTGTGSTDTQYF.

The chain uses TRBV6-6 and TRBJ2-5; tentative D call: TRBD2 (6 bases). V dropped 3 bases and J dropped 4 bases, with 18 bases sitting between them. Per germline, CDR1 MNHNY and CDR2 SVGAGI (reference sequence). This CDR3 contains 16 residues. CDR3 residues: CASSYPSRDRVETQYF. CDR3 coding DNA: TGTGCCAGCAGTTATCCTTCGCGGGATAGAGTAGAGACCCAGTACTTC.

This clone came up a few times. The CDR3 region is CTSSQDRDRTLKSPLHF. CDR3 bases: TGCACCAGCAGCCAAGATCGGGACAGGACCCTCAAATCACCCCTCCACTTT. The chain uses TRBV1 and TRBJ1-6; the table calls TRBD1, which could not be checked here. TRBV1 is annotated as a pseudogene. The CDR3 spans 17 residues.

This clone was detected a few times. This rearrangement joins TRBV6-5 to TRBJ2-5; 10 bases fit TRBD1. V shed 8 bases and J 3 bases; nucleotides not matched to a gene: 9. The CDR3 runs 15 residues. Germline V gives CDR1 MNHEY, CDR2 SVGAGI. CDR3 in amino acids: CASGSRQGAKETQYF. CDR3 nucleotides: TGTGCCAGCGGAAGCCGACAGGGGGCGAAAGAGACCCAGTACTTC.

The genes are TRBV6-6 and TRBJ2-5; D may be TRBD2 (7 bases). CDR3 length equals 16 residues. Germline CDR1 reads MNHNY; CDR2 reads SVGAGI (reference sequence). V shed 7 bases and J shed 5 bases, with 23 bases lying between them. CDR3 amino acids: CASKALGAGDHETQYF. The CDR3 DNA reads TGTGCCAGCAAAGCGCTGGGGGCGGGAGATCATGAGACCCAGTACTTC.

This chain connects TRBV4-1 to TRBJ1-1; no definite D call. The CDR3 contains 15 residues. Between the trimmed V and J ends, which lost 2 bases and 5 bases, there was a span of 15 bases. From germline, CDR1 is MGHRA and CDR2 YSYEKL. This CDR3 reads CASSQSLAFGTEAFF. As DNA, the CDR3 is TGCGCCAGCAGCCAATCTTTAGCGTTCGGGACTGAAGCTTTCTTT.

Comments on this clone: A much larger clone lies one base from this, so it may be a read error. The chain couples TRBV7-8 to TRBJ2-1; TRBD1 agrees at 7 bases. The germline V gene encodes CDR1 SGHVS and CDR2 FQNEAQ. The CDR3 runs 16 residues. Germline trimming cut 4 bases from V and 9 bases from J; bases unmatched to any gene: 15. The CDR3 sequence: CASSSYPGQRFGEQFF. The CDR3 DNA sequence: TGTGCCAGCAGCTCTTATCCGGGACAGAGATTTGGTGAGCAGTTCTTC.

A single count supports this clone. The J gene is TRBJ2-7, the V gene TRBV6-6, with TRBD1 matching 9 bases. With V trimmed by 6 bases and J by 4 bases, 4 bases remained unmatched. Germline V gene data show CDR1 as MNHNY and CDR2 as SVGAGI (reference sequence). The CDR3 loop spans 13 amino acids. CDR3 loop: CASRPGQGYEQYF. CDR3 nucleotides: TGTGCCAGCAGACCGGGACAGGGTTACGAGCAGTACTTC.

The chain is built from TRBV28 and TRBJ2-3, with no clear D. V gave up 1 base and J gave up 0 bases, with 2 bases separating them. This CDR3 comprises 13 residues. CDR1 and CDR2 (germline): MDHEN, SYDVKM. CDR3 DNA: TGTGCCAGCAGTTTATCTAGCACAGATACGCAGTATTTT. Translated, it gives CASSLSSTDTQYF.

The chain employs TRBV5-4 and TRBJ1-2; 9 bases map to TRBD1. The trim removed 2 bases at V and 0 bases at J, leaving 8 bases unmatched. Germline CDR1 SGHNT, CDR2 YYREEE (reference sequence). This CDR3 comprises 17 residues. In DNA, the CDR3 is TGTGCCAGCAGCTTCGGGGGGGGACAGGGTGCTAACTATGGCTACACCTTC. Its translation is CASSFGGGQGANYGYTF.

The chain uses TRBV5-4 and TRBJ2-3, with 8 bases fitting TRBD2. V trimming: 4 bases; J trimming: 3 bases; junction bases outside the gene matches: 7. The CDR3 is 15 residues long. Germline CDR1 reads SGHNT; CDR2 reads YYREEE (reference sequence). The CDR3 region has the DNA TGTGCCAGCAGCCTCCGGGAGGGGGGGACAGATACGCAGTATTTT. Encoded protein: CASSLREGGTDTQYF.

In the case of this clone: The junction departs from germline at one end; a sequencing error may be responsible. V gene TRBV4-3 combines with J gene TRBJ2-7, with 8 bases aligning to TRBD2. This CDR3 contains 17 residues. From germline, CDR1 is LGHNA and CDR2 YSLEER. Here the CDR3 reads CASSQDHGLAGGGGRCF. The DNA for the CDR3 is TGCGCCAGCAGCCAAGACCACGGACTAGCCGGGGGCGGGGGTCGGTGCTTC.